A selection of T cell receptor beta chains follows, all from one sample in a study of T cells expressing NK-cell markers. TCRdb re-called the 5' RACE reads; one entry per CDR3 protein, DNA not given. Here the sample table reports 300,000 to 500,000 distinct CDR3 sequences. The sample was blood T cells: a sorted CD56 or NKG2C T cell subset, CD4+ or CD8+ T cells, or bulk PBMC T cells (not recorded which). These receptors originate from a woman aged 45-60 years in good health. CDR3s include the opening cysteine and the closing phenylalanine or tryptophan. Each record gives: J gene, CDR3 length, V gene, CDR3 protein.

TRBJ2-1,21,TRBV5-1,CASSPFLPGLAGDISYNEQFF
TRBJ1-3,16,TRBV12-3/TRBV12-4,CASSLLQPGTGNTIYF
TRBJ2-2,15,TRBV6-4,CASSEVALNTGELFF
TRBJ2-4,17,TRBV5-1,CASSWTSGELAKNIQYF
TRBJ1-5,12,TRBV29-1,CSVRDRGVPQHF
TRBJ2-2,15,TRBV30,CAWSPPDSSTGELFF
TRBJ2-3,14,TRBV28,CASSTRLAGDTQYF
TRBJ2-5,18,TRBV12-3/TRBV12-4,CASSLATALAGLAETQYF
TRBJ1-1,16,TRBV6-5,CASSYSKITLNTEAFF
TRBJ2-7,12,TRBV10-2,CASRRGQVEQYF
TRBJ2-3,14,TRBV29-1,CSVQGFTSTDTQYF
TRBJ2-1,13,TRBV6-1,CASSDGSGNEQFF
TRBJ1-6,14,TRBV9,CASSVGMVNSPLHF
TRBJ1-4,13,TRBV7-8,CASNMGRDEKLFF
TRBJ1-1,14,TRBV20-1,CSAREETQGLEAFF
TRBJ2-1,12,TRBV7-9,CASRRGDNEQFF
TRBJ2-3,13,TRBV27,CASSPTRGDTQYF
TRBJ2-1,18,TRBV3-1,CASSRGLAGIWERNEQFF
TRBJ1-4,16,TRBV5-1,CASSNQGQPTNEKLFF
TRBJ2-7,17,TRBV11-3,CASTGGPVVGVSYEQYF
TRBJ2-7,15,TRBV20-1,CSAPTGLPLRYEQYF
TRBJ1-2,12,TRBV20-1,CSVGQGNYGYTF